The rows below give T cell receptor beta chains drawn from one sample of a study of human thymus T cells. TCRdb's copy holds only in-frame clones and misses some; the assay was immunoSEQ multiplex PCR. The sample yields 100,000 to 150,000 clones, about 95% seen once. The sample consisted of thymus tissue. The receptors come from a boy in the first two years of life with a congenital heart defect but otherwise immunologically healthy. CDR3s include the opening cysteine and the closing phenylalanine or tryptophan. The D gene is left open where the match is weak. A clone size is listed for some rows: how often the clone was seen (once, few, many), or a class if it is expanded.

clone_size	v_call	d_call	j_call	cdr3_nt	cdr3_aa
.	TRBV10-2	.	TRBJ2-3	TGCGCCAGCAGTGAGTTGGCAGATGATGGGAACACAGATACGCAGTATTTT	CASSELADDGNTDTQYF
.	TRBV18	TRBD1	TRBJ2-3	TGTGCCAGCTCACCTTGGACAGGGAAGGACACAGATACGCAGTATTTT	CASSPWTGKDTDTQYF
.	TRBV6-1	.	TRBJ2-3	TGTGCCAGCAGAGGGGCAGCGACAGATACGCAGTATTTT	CASRGAATDTQYF
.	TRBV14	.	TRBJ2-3	TGTGCCAGCAGCCAAGAAGGTCCAGATACGCAGTATTTT	CASSQEGPDTQYF
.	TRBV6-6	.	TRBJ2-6	TGTGCCAGCACCAAGGGGTTCCCCAACGTCCTGACTTTC	CASTKGFPNVLTF
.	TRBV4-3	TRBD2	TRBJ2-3	TGCGCCAGCTCACCTCACCCCCGGGGGGGCGTTTCGACAGATACGCAGTATTTT	CASSPHPRGGVSTDTQYF
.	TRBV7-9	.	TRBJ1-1	TGTGCCAGCAGCCGTAGTTATCCCAACACTGAAGCTTTCTTT	CASSRSYPNTEAFF
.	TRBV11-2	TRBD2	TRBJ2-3	TGTGCCAGCAGCTCTCTTTACATAAGCGGGGGGATGGGAGATACGCAGTATTTT	CASSSLYISGGMGDTQYF
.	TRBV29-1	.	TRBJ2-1	TGCAGCGTTGAAGAACGCGACAGCTACAATGAGCAGTTCTTC	CSVEERDSYNEQFF
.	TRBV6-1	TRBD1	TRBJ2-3	TGTGCCAGCAGACACCGACAGGGGGGCACAGATACGCAGTATTTT	CASRHRQGGTDTQYF
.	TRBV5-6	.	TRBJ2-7	TGTGCCAGCAGCACTCTTCTCCGGGACATCCCCAACTACGAGCAGTACTTC	CASSTLLRDIPNYEQYF
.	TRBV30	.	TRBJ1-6	TGTGCCTGGACCGCCCCAGGGACTAGGGATTCACCCCTCCACTTT	CAWTAPGTRDSPLHF
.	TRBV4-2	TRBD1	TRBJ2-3	TGTGCCAGCAGCCGAAGGACAGGGAGTGCAGATACGCAGTATTTT	CASSRRTGSADTQYF
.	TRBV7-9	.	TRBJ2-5	TGTGCCAGCAGCTTCCTCCCCGCCCGGTACCAAGAGACCCAGTACTTC	CASSFLPARYQETQYF
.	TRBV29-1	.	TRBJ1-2	TGCAGCGTTGAACGGGCGGGGGTCTATGGCTACACCTTC	CSVERAGVYGYTF
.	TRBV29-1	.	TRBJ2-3	TGCAGCGTTGGGTTGGACACCGGGACACCGAAGAAGTATTTT	CSVGLDTGTPKKYF
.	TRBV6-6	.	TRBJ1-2	TGTGCCAGCAGTTTTGGCTTGGGGGCGGTCGTCAATGGCTACACCTTC	CASSFGLGAVVNGYTF
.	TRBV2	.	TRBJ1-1	TGTGCCAGCAGATTGGGACGGATGAACACTGAAGCTTTCTTT	CASRLGRMNTEAFF
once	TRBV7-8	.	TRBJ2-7	TGTGCCAGCAGCCACGGGACCTACGAGCAGTACTTC	CASSHGTYEQYF
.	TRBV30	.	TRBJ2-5	TGTGCCTGGAGTGCCCCGGACGGAGGGCAAGAGACCCAGTACTTC	CAWSAPDGGQETQYF
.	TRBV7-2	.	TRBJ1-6	TGTGCCAGCAGCCACCAACCTCCAGGCCTGAATGGGAATTCACCCCTCCACTTT	CASSHQPPGLNGNSPLHF
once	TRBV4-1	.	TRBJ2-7	TGCGCCAGCAGCCAAGACATACAGCTCTACGAGCAGTACTTC	CASSQDIQLYEQYF
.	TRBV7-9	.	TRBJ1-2	TGTGCCAGCAGCTTAGCGGGGAGATCCTATGGCTACACCTTC	CASSLAGRSYGYTF
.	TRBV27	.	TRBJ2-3	TGTGCCAGCAGTTTTAAACCCCCGGGACACCACGGAGCCACAGATACGCAGTATTTT	CASSFKPPGHHGATDTQYF
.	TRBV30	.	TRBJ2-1	TGTGCCTGGACCACCACTAGAGGGTTCCAGGATGAGCAGTTCTTC	CAWTTTRGFQDEQFF
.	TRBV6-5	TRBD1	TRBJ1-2	TGTGCCAGCAGTTACTCAGGGGGCGGGTATGGCTACACCTTC	CASSYSGGGYGYTF
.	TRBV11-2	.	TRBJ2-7	TGTGCCAGCAGCACCTACGGGACGGGGGTTTACGAGCAGTACTTC	CASSTYGTGVYEQYF
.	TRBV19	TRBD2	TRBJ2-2	TGTGCCAGTGAAGGGGAGGGCGGGGAGCTGTTTTTT	CASEGEGGELFF
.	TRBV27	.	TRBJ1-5	TGTGCCAGCAGTCCACAGGGTTTCAATCAGCCCCAGCATTTT	CASSPQGFNQPQHF
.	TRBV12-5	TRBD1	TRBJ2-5	TGTGCTAGTGGTTCGCGGACAGGTACTATTAAGGGAGAGACCCAGTACTTC	CASGSRTGTIKGETQYF
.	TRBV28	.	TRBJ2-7	TGTGCCAGCAGTTTGGCGGAGGACTACGAGCAGTACTTC	CASSLAEDYEQYF
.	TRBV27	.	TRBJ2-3	TGTGCCAGCAGTTTGAGCTCTAGCACAGATACGCAGTATTTT	CASSLSSSTDTQYF
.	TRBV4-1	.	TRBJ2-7	TGCGCCAGCAGCCAAGTCCTCCAGGGCGAGCAGTACTTC	CASSQVLQGEQYF
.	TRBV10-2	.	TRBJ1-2	TGCGCCAGCAGTGAGAGGGGGGCCCATGGCTACACCTTC	CASSERGAHGYTF
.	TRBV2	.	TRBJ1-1	TGTGCCAGCAGTGAAGAGGGCAGCTACACTGAAGCTTTCTTT	CASSEEGSYTEAFF
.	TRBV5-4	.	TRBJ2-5	TGTGCCAGCAGCCTAACGAGGGGCGTGAGGCAAGAGACCCAGTACTTC	CASSLTRGVRQETQYF
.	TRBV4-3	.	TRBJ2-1	TGCGCCAGCAGCCAAGCCCCCCAGGGGGGGGCCTTAAATGAGCAGTTCTTC	CASSQAPQGGALNEQFF
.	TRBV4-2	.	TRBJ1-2	TGTGCCAGCAGCCAAGAAAGAGGTGGGCCGAACTATGGCTACACCTTC	CASSQERGGPNYGYTF
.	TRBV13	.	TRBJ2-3	TGTGCTTCGGGGCGCACAGATACGCAGTATTTT	CASGRTDTQYF
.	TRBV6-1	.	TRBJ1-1	TGTGCCAGCAAACGAAGTATGAACACTGAAGCTTTCTTT	CASKRSMNTEAFF
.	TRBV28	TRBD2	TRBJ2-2	TGTGCCAGCACCCCCCCGGGGGGGCCCCCCAGCGGGGAGCTGTTTTTT	CASTPPGGPPSGELFF